This TCR beta chain appears in the sequencing data of a study of chemoradiotherapy in HPV16-positive cancers. Assay used: immunoSEQ multiplex PCR; TCRdb lists only in-frame clones, some missing. The sample comprises around 14,000 clones, more than 75% of which are singletons, and less than 3.5% rests with the top ten. The V and J ends lost 3 bases and 0 bases respectively, with 8 bases between them. From germline, CDR1 is SEHNR and CDR2 FQNEAQ (reference sequence). The CDR3 totals 14 residues. About this clone itself: Its target is unknown.

The study, taken as a whole, reports: During treatment, candidate HPV-specific clones and E7-related motifs expanded in tumor.

The V and J genes are TRBV7-9 and TRBJ1-1; weak D call: TRBD1 (5 bases). The sequencing here drew on blood, taken from a patient who underwent chemoradiotherapy. The sequence was collected from a human donor with HPV-associated anogenital cancer. For the CDR3, the DNA is TGTGCCAGCAGCTTGGACAACTTGAACACTGAAGCTTTCTTT. As protein: CASSLDNLNTEAFF.